A single sample gave rise to the 30 T cell receptor beta chains below, sequenced in a study of T cell responses to AZD1222 COVID-19 vaccine. Generated by immunoSEQ multiplex PCR, the TCRdb table keeps only in-frame clones and is missing some. The table records 150,000 to 200,000 clones, about 87% of them present only once. Sequencing was performed on peripheral blood, taken on day 0 of AZD1222 vaccination. These TCRs come from an adult in good health.

This chain links TRBV29-1 with TRBJ2-2; TRBD1 is a possible D gene (5 bases). CDR1 is SQVTM and CDR2 is ANQGSEA in the germline V gene. This CDR3 contains 14 residues. V gave up 4 bases and J gave up 0 bases, with 9 bases separating them. CDR3: CSVGRGTNTGELFF. DNA of the CDR3: TGCAGCGTTGGTAGGGGAACGAACACCGGGGAGCTGTTTTTT.

The chain uses TRBV10-1 and TRBJ2-3; D is undetermined. The CDR3 covers 14 residues. V lost 8 bases and J lost 0, with 12 bases in between. Germline values: CDR1 WNHNN, CDR2 SYGVQD (reference sequence). The CDR3 here is CASGSAISTDTQYF. As DNA, the CDR3 is TGCGCCAGCGGGTCGGCCATTAGCACAGATACGCAGTATTTT.

V gene TRBV18 combines with J gene TRBJ2-5; the D gene could be TRBD1 or TRBD2 (5 bases each). Trimming removed 4 bases from V and 3 bases from J, with 6 bases in between. The CDR3 is 12 amino acids. The germline gives CDR1 KGHSH, CDR2 LQKENI. CDR3 nucleotides: TGTGCCAGCTCACGGGGGAAAGAGACCCAGTACTTC. It codes for CASSRGKETQYF.

The chain combines TRBV5-1 with TRBJ2-5, with D tentatively TRBD2 (6 bases). This CDR3 is 14 amino acids long. CDR1 and CDR2 (germline): SGHRS, YFSETQ. V was clipped by 5 bases and J by 2 bases, with 13 bases between them. This chain's CDR3 is CASRRTAGQETQYF. The CDR3 DNA is TGCGCCAGCAGGCGGACGGCGGGGCAAGAGACCCAGTACTTC. Looking up the rest from reference TRBV5-1 and TRBJ2-5 gives the full variable domain: KAGVTQTPRYLIKTRGQQVTLSCSPISGHRSVSWYQQTPGQGLQFLFEYFSETQRNKGNFPGRFSGRQFSNSRSEMNVSTLELGDSALYLCASRRTAGQETQYFGPGTRLLVL.

This chain links TRBV29-1 with TRBJ1-2, with 9 bases aligning to TRBD1. The germline V gene encodes CDR1 SQVTM and CDR2 ANQGSEA. The CDR3 covers 18 residues. V shed 7 bases, J shed 1 base, and the junction held 19 bases outside the gene matches. The CDR3 nucleotides read TGCAGCGCTTACACCCGGGACAGGGACTTTTGGGATAACTATGGCTACACCTTC. Translating it yields CSAYTRDRDFWDNYGYTF.

The chain joins TRBV5-4 to TRBJ2-4, with TRBD1 identical over 7 bases. Per germline, CDR1 SGHNT and CDR2 YYREEE (reference sequence). Trimming cost V 0 bases and J 7 bases; bases outside gene matches: 7. The CDR3 is 15 amino acids. The CDR3 here is CASSLAGTVRNIQYF. The DNA for the CDR3 is TGTGCCAGCAGCTTGGCCGGGACAGTTAGGAACATTCAGTACTTC.

This clone was counted a single time. The chain links TRBV6-5 to TRBJ1-2; 9 bases line up with TRBD1. The trim removed 7 bases at V and 4 bases at J, leaving 10 bases unmatched. The CDR3 is 15 residues long. From germline, CDR1 is MNHEY and CDR2 SVGAGI. The CDR3 region is CASNPRTGDTYGYTF. CDR3 sequence (DNA): TGTGCCAGCAACCCAAGGACAGGGGATACCTATGGCTACACCTTC.

The rearrangement links TRBV19 to TRBJ2-6; 8 bases map to TRBD1. J was trimmed by 3 bases and V by 3 bases; bases with no gene match: 7. The CDR3 contains 17 residues. The germline V gene encodes CDR1 LNHDA and CDR2 SQIVND (reference sequence). CDR3 coding DNA: TGTGCCAGTAGTATGGGCCAGGGGGCGCTTGGGGCCAACGTCCTGACTTTC. Its translation: CASSMGQGALGANVLTF. Full variable domain (remainder filled in from reference TRBV19 and TRBJ2-6): DGGITQSPKYLFRKEGQNVTLSCEQNLNHDAMYWYRQDPGQGLRLIYYSQIVNDFQKGDIAEGYSVSREKKESFPLTVTSAQKNPTAFYLCASSMGQGALGANVLTFGAGSRLTVL.

This chain links TRBV11-1 with TRBJ2-1, with TRBD1 identical over 10 bases. Germline CDR1 is SGHAT and CDR2 is FQDESV (reference sequence). The CDR3 is 15 amino acids. The junction had 6 bases not matched to a gene; V was cut back by 5 bases and J by 5 bases. CDR3 sequence reads: CASSDRDRGHNEQFF. The CDR3 DNA sequence: TGTGCCAGCAGCGACCGGGACAGGGGCCACAATGAGCAGTTCTTC.

The rearrangement uses TRBV27 and TRBJ1-5; possible D gene TRBD1, 6 bases. V was pared by 3 bases and J by 7 bases, with 13 bases between. The CDR3 has 14 amino acids. Germline CDR1 and CDR2: MNHEY and SMNVEV (reference sequence). For the CDR3, the DNA is TGTGCCAGCAGTTTTCAGGGGAGAGGCCAGCCCCAGCATTTT. It codes for CASSFQGRGQPQHF.

The chain combines TRBV20-1 with TRBJ2-7; no reliable D call. Trimming stripped 1 base from V and 6 bases from J, with 7 bases between. Germline CDR1 and CDR2: DFQATT and SNEGSKA (reference sequence). This CDR3 region has 11 residues. Here the CDR3 DNA reads TGCAGTGCTAGAGCCCTAATCGAGCAGTACTTC. It translates to CSARALIEQYF.

This chain uses TRBV19 with TRBJ1-5; D is uncertain. The V gene's germline CDR1 is LNHDA and CDR2 SQIVND (reference sequence). V shed 3 bases and J shed 4 bases, with 10 bases lying between them. This CDR3 is 14 amino acids long. The CDR3 sequence: CASSIWVWNQPQHF. The CDR3 coding sequence is TGTGCCAGTAGTATCTGGGTTTGGAATCAGCCCCAGCATTTT.

J is TRBJ2-5 and V is TRBV7-2; TRBD1 aligns across 8 bases. V shed 0 bases, J shed 1 base, and the junction held 4 bases outside the gene matches. Germline V CDR1 and CDR2: SGHTA, FQGNSA. The CDR3 spans 16 residues. The CDR3 protein is CASSLAGQAGQETQYF. For the CDR3, the DNA is TGTGCCAGCAGCTTAGCGGGACAGGCGGGCCAAGAGACCCAGTACTTC.

The J gene is TRBJ2-2, the V gene TRBV19; perhaps TRBD2 as D (5 bases). V lost 4 bases and J 7 bases, leaving 16 bases between the germline ends. The CDR3 spans 15 residues. Germline CDR1 LNHDA, CDR2 SQIVND (reference sequence). The CDR3 coding sequence is TGTGCCAGTAGTACCACAACTAGTTCCCGCGGGGAGCTGTTTTTT. Translation: CASSTTTSSRGELFF.

The chain is built from TRBV7-6 and TRBJ2-1; 7 bases line up with TRBD2. Germline values: CDR1 SGHVS, CDR2 FNYEAQ. The CDR3 consists of 16 residues. Germline trimming cut 0 bases from V and 6 bases from J; bases unmatched to any gene: 8. Written as DNA, the CDR3 is TGTGCCAGCAGCTTAGCGCAAGGAGCGGGGCCCAATGAGCAGTTCTTC. Protein sequence: CASSLAQGAGPNEQFF.

CDR3 protein: CASSPGERQPQHF. CDR3 coding DNA: TGTGCCAGCAGCCCAGGGGAGCGGCAGCCCCAGCATTTT. The rearrangement joins TRBV7-9 to TRBJ1-5; the D gene is possibly TRBD1 (6 bases). The germline V gene encodes CDR1 SEHNR and CDR2 FQNEAQ (reference sequence). The length of the CDR3 is 13 residues. Between the trimmed V and J ends, which lost 5 bases and 7 bases, there was a span of 12 bases.

The chain joins TRBV3-1 (or the pseudogene TRBV3-2) to TRBJ1-1, with 7 bases matching TRBD1. After removal of 2 bases from V and 5 bases from J, the junction contained 5 bases not matched to a gene. Germline assignment: CDR1 LGHDT and CDR2 YNNKEL (reference sequence). The CDR3 sequence is 14 residues long. Written as DNA, the CDR3 is TGTGCCAGCAGCCAACTAGACAGGGAGACTGAAGCTTTCTTT. Translated, it gives CASSQLDRETEAFF.

The gene calls are TRBV28 and TRBJ1-2; D gene unclear. The V gene lost 5 bases and the J gene lost 8 bases, with 12 bases spanning the gap. Germline V gives CDR1 MDHEN, CDR2 SYDVKM. The CDR3 contains 12 residues. DNA for the CDR3: TGTGCCAGCAGTCCTTTGAGGAGAGGCTACACCTTC. It specifies CASSPLRRGYTF.

The chain has TRBV7-2 and TRBJ2-3; 9 bases align to TRBD1. The V gene's germline CDR1 is SGHTA and CDR2 FQGNSA. V lost 8 bases and J lost 2; bases outside the gene matches: 2. This CDR3 is 13 amino acids long. This chain's CDR3 is CASGQGYTDTQYF. DNA of the CDR3: TGTGCCAGCGGACAGGGGTACACAGATACGCAGTATTTT.

The chain recombines TRBV6-5 with TRBJ2-7, with D perhaps matching TRBD2 (5 bases). The V end lost 6 bases, the J end lost 3 bases, and 12 bases lay between the germline ends. The length of the CDR3 is 13 residues. Germline values: CDR1 MNHEY, CDR2 SVGAGI. This CDR3 reads CASSPGGGYEQYF. The DNA for the CDR3 is TGTGCCAGCAGCCCCGGAGGAGGCTACGAGCAGTACTTC.

The rearrangement joins TRBV3-1 (or the pseudogene TRBV3-2) to TRBJ2-7; D is ambiguous. The V end was cut by 3 bases, the J end by 2 bases, with 11 bases between. The CDR3 consists of 14 residues. CDR1 and CDR2 from the germline V gene are LGHDT and YNNKEL (reference sequence). The CDR3: CASSHALRAYEQYF. CDR3 DNA: TGTGCCAGCAGCCATGCCCTCCGGGCCTACGAGCAGTACTTC.

This chain connects TRBV6-5 to TRBJ2-7; 11 nucleotides match TRBD1. The CDR3 extends over 15 amino acids. Germline V gene data show CDR1 as MNHEY and CDR2 as SVGAGI. The trim removed 6 bases at V and 3 bases at J, leaving 7 bases unmatched. CDR3 sequence reads: CASSLRDRGGYEQYF. CDR3 sequence (DNA): TGTGCCAGCAGCCTCCGGGACAGGGGGGGCTACGAGCAGTACTTC.

The genes are TRBV4-1 and TRBJ1-2; D is perhaps TRBD1 (5 bases). The germline CDR1 and CDR2 sequences are MGHRA and YSYEKL. Trimming took 3 bases from V and 3 from J, leaving 8 bases between them. The CDR3 has 13 amino acids. In DNA form, the CDR3 reads TGCGCCAGCAGCCAGCAGGGCGACTATGGCTACACCTTC. Its translation: CASSQQGDYGYTF.

The J gene is TRBJ2-3, the V gene TRBV18; 11 bases match TRBD2. The V gene's germline CDR1 is KGHSH and CDR2 LQKENI. This CDR3 has 17 residues. With 1 base clipped from V and 2 bases from J, the junction kept 5 bases outside the gene matches. The CDR3 DNA reads TGTGCCAGCTCACCACAGGAGGGACTAGCGGACACAGATACGCAGTATTTT. Translation: CASSPQEGLADTDTQYF. Drawing the rest from reference TRBV18 and TRBJ2-3, the complete variable domain is NAGVMQNPRHLVRRRGQEARLRCSPMKGHSHVYWYRQLPEEGLKFMVYLQKENIIDESGMPKERFSAEFPKEGPSILRIQQVVRGDSAAYFCASSPQEGLADTDTQYFGPGTRLTVL.

The genes are TRBV19 and TRBJ1-6; no reliable D call. In germline, CDR1 is LNHDA, CDR2 SQIVND (reference sequence). The V end lost 5 bases, the J end lost 7 bases, and 3 bases lay between the germline ends. CDR3 size: 11 residues. Here the CDR3 reads CASSLNSPLHF. In DNA form, the CDR3 reads TGTGCCAGTAGTCTGAATTCACCCCTCCACTTT.

This clone was observed a handful of times. The chain carries TRBV19 and TRBJ1-1; 11 bases fit TRBD1. V lost 5 bases and J lost 1; bases outside the gene matches: 6. The CDR3 runs to 16 residues. CDR1 is LNHDA and CDR2 is SQIVND in the germline V gene (reference sequence). The CDR3 region is CASSPGTGGTNTEAFF. The DNA for the CDR3 is TGTGCCAGTAGTCCCGGGACAGGGGGGACGAACACTGAAGCTTTCTTT.

This chain uses TRBV18 with TRBJ1-2, with 8 bases fitting TRBD1. There are 16 residues in the CDR3. After removal of 1 base from V and 1 base from J, the junction contained 5 bases not matched to a gene. Germline V gene lookup returns CDR1 KGHSH and CDR2 LQKENI. CDR3: CASSPQRDRGNYGYTF. In DNA, the CDR3 is TGTGCCAGCTCACCACAACGAGACAGGGGTAACTATGGCTACACCTTC.

In its sample, this clone was seen once. The chain is built from TRBV2 and TRBJ1-2; 7 bases align to TRBD1. The CDR3 is 14 amino acids. CDR1 is SNHLY and CDR2 is FYNNEI in the germline V gene. V was clipped by 2 bases and J by 0 bases; unmatched bases: 0. The CDR3 here is CASSETGANYGYTF. DNA of the CDR3: TGTGCCAGCAGTGAAACAGGGGCTAACTATGGCTACACCTTC.

V usage is TRBV7-2 and J usage is TRBJ1-3, with D possibly TRBD1 on 5 matching bases. The CDR3 is 14 amino acids. Germline V gene sequence: CDR1 SGHTA, CDR2 FQGNSA. V shed 5 bases and J shed 3 bases, with 11 bases lying between them. CDR3 in amino acids: CASSVGTGGNTIYF. The CDR3 DNA reads as TGTGCCAGCAGCGTAGGGACGGGTGGAAACACCATATATTTT. Looking up the rest from reference TRBV7-2 and TRBJ1-3 gives the full variable domain: GAGVSQSPSNKVTEKGKDVELRCDPISGHTALYWYRQSLGQGLEFLIYFQGNSAPDKSGLPSDRFSAERTGGSVSTLTIQRTQQEDSAVYLCASSVGTGGNTIYFGEGSWLTVV.

The chain combines TRBV10-1 with TRBJ2-2, with D possibly matching TRBD1 (6 bases). The V end was cut by 5 bases, the J end by 7 bases, with 17 bases between. Germline values: CDR1 WNHNN, CDR2 SYGVQD (reference sequence). This CDR3 spans 15 amino acids. The CDR3 DNA follows: TGCGCCAGCAGTCTTTTCCAGGGGATTGGCGGGGAGCTGTTTTTT. It yields the protein CASSLFQGIGGELFF.